The 26 T cell receptor beta chains reported below all come from one sample, sequenced in a study of cytomegalovirus exposure and HLA in healthy donors. The PCR used 60 Vbeta and 13 Jbeta primers. Sequencing used immunoSEQ multiplex PCR; TCRdb keeps in-frame clones, though not all of them. The profile shows about 200,000 clones, about 76% of them singletons. Sequences were obtained from PBMCs. These TCRs come from a male donor in good health and CMV-seropositive.

The J gene is TRBJ2-7, the V gene TRBV5-5, with D possibly being TRBD2 (6 bases). The germline V gene has CDR1 SGHKS and CDR2 YYEKEE (reference sequence). The CDR3 extends over 13 amino acids. V lost 3 bases, J lost 2 bases, and 9 bases lay in between. CDR3 DNA sequence: TGTGCCAGCAGCTCGGGGGACGCCTACGAGCAGTACTTC. Encoded protein: CASSSGDAYEQYF.

This chain joins TRBV7-9 and TRBJ2-1; D is unclear. V lost 2 bases and J lost 3, with 5 bases in between. Per the germline V gene, CDR1 is SEHNR and CDR2 is FQNEAQ (reference sequence). The CDR3 length is 13 residues. The CDR3 reads CASSLSIYNEQFF. As DNA, the CDR3 is TGTGCCAGCAGCTTATCCATCTACAATGAGCAGTTCTTC. Using reference TRBV7-9 and TRBJ2-1 for the parts outside the CDR3, the full variable domain is DTGVSQNPRHKITKRGQNVTFRCDPISEHNRLYWYRQTLGQGPEFLTYFQNEAQLEKSRLLSDRFSAERPKGSFSTLEIQRTEQGDSAMYLCASSLSIYNEQFFGPGTRLTVL.

The V call is TRBV19, the J call TRBJ2-2; the D is unclear. Trimming stripped 4 bases from V and 9 bases from J, with 12 bases between. The CDR3 contains 13 residues. Germline CDR1 and CDR2: LNHDA and SQIVND (reference sequence). The CDR3 sequence is CASSTTGSRELFF. CDR3 coding DNA: TGTGCCAGTAGTACAACCGGGTCACGGGAGCTGTTTTTT.

The chain uses TRBV30 and TRBJ1-1, with 8 bases aligning to TRBD1. This CDR3 is built from 14 residues. In germline, CDR1 is GTSNPN, CDR2 SVGIG (reference sequence). Unmatched junction bases numbered 11, after V lost 7 bases and J lost 4 bases. The CDR3 region is CASRGQGLVTEAFF. In DNA, the CDR3 is TGTGCCTCCCGAGGACAGGGTCTGGTCACTGAAGCTTTCTTT.

The V and J genes are TRBV15 and TRBJ2-5, with 10 bases identical to TRBD2. CDR3 size: 16 residues. V gave up 5 bases and J gave up 2 bases; unmatched junction bases: 8. From germline, CDR1 is LNHNV and CDR2 YYDKDF (reference sequence). The CDR3: CATSLGTSVLQETQYF. The DNA for the CDR3 is TGTGCCACCAGCCTAGGGACTAGCGTCTTGCAAGAGACCCAGTACTTC.

This chain uses TRBV11-1 with TRBJ1-1; possibly TRBD1 for D (5 bases). The CDR3 is 14 amino acids. V lost 5 bases to trimming and J lost 3 bases, with 13 bases between them. The germline V gene has CDR1 SGHAT and CDR2 FQDESV (reference sequence). The CDR3 here is CASSRTREDTEAFF. The CDR3 bases are TGTGCCAGCAGCCGGACACGGGAGGACACTGAAGCTTTCTTT. The full variable domain, completed using reference TRBV11-1 and TRBJ1-1, is EAEVAQSPRYKITEKSQAVAFWCDPISGHATLYWYRQILGQGPELLVQFQDESVVDDSQLPKDRFSAERLKGVDSTLKIQPAELGDSAMYLCASSRTREDTEAFFGQGTRLTVV.

The chain employs TRBV28 and TRBJ2-2; a possible D gene is TRBD2 (5 bases). Germline-derived CDR1 and CDR2 are MDHEN and SYDVKM. V lost 10 bases, J lost 1 base, and 10 bases lay in between. The CDR3 consists of 13 residues. The CDR3: CATLGGNTGELFF. The CDR3 nucleotides are TGTGCCACCCTTGGAGGGAACACCGGGGAGCTGTTTTTT.

V and J are TRBV5-4 and TRBJ1-4; 8 positions agree with TRBD1. V was clipped by 3 bases and J by 8 bases; unmatched bases: 6. The length of the CDR3 is 14 residues. The germline CDR1 and CDR2 sequences are SGHNT and YYREEE (reference sequence). CDR3 amino acids: CASSSDRVGEKLFF. CDR3 bases: TGTGCCAGCAGCTCGGACAGGGTGGGGGAAAAACTGTTTTTT.

J is TRBJ1-6 and V is TRBV7-8; 8 positions match TRBD1. The CDR3 covers 18 residues. Trimming at V came to 2 bases and at J to 9 bases, leaving 15 bases not matched to a gene. Looked up from germline, CDR1 is SGHVS and CDR2 is FQNEAQ. The CDR3 here is CASSLRGQGGTSSSPLHF. In DNA, the CDR3 is TGTGCCAGCAGCTTAAGAGGACAGGGCGGTACGAGTAGTTCACCCCTCCACTTT. Complete variable domain (other parts from reference TRBV7-8 and TRBJ1-6): GAGVSQSPRYKVAKRGQDVALRCDPISGHVSLFWYQQALGQGPEFLTYFQNEAQLDKSGLPSDRFFAERPEGSVSTLKIQRTQQEDSAVYLCASSLRGQGGTSSSPLHFGNGTRLTVT.

The V and J genes are TRBV25-1 and TRBJ1-3; D is perhaps TRBD1 (6 bases). Between the trimmed V and J ends, which lost 0 bases and 0 bases, there was a span of 15 bases. The germline gives CDR1 MGHDK, CDR2 SYGVNS. CDR3 size: 18 residues. This CDR3 reads CASSEYNYRGGSGNTIYF. CDR3 nucleotides: TGTGCCAGCAGTGAATATAATTATAGGGGGGGCTCTGGAAACACCATATATTTT.

This clone was observed a handful of times. The gene calls are TRBV19 and TRBJ2-2; no reliable D call. This CDR3 is 16 amino acids long. V was clipped by 5 bases and J by 0 bases, with 13 bases between them. Per germline, CDR1 LNHDA and CDR2 SQIVND (reference sequence). The CDR3 spells CASSLLTPPNTGELFF. As DNA, the CDR3 is TGTGCCAGTAGTCTTCTGACTCCCCCGAACACCGGGGAGCTGTTTTTT. Based on the CDR3 plus reference TRBV19 and TRBJ2-2, the full variable domain is DGGITQSPKYLFRKEGQNVTLSCEQNLNHDAMYWYRQDPGQGLRLIYYSQIVNDFQKGDIAEGYSVSREKKESFPLTVTSAQKNPTAFYLCASSLLTPPNTGELFFGEGSRLTVL.

V usage is TRBV28 and J usage is TRBJ2-1; 10 bases agree with TRBD1. The trim removed 2 bases at V and 6 bases at J, leaving 13 bases unmatched. Germline V gene lookup returns CDR1 MDHEN and CDR2 SYDVKM. CDR3 length: 18 amino acids. DNA for the CDR3: TGTGCCAGCAGTTTAGTATCCGGGGGACAGGGGTTCTTCAATGAGCAGTTCTTC. Translation gives CASSLVSGGQGFFNEQFF.

The chain couples TRBV9 to TRBJ1-3, with D uncertain. V was trimmed by 0 bases and J by 0 bases, leaving 7 bases between them. The CDR3 extends over 15 amino acids. Germline-derived CDR1 and CDR2 are SGDLS and YYNGEE. The CDR3 protein is CASSVASNSGNTIYF. The CDR3 DNA sequence: TGTGCCAGCAGCGTAGCATCAAACTCTGGAAACACCATATATTTT.

Comments on this clone: The germline gene is not matched at one end of the junction; a read error may be the cause. Additional DNA sequences in this sample encode the identical CDR3. This chain uses TRBV28 with TRBJ2-4; 7 nucleotides agree with TRBD1. This CDR3 region has 16 residues. Germline CDR1 reads MDHEN; CDR2 reads SYDVKM. CDR3 protein: CASRPQGEGGKNIQYF. The CDR3 DNA reads as TGTGCTAGCAGACCTCAGGGGGAAGGGGGCAAAAACATTCAGTACTTC. Supplemented by reference TRBV28 and TRBJ2-4, the full variable domain reads DVKVTQSSRYLVKRTGEKVFLECVQDMDHENMFWYRQDPGLGLRLIYFSYDVKMKEKGDIPEGYSVSREKKERFSLILESASTNQTSMYLCASRPQGEGGKNIQYFGAGTRLSVL.

The genes are TRBV19 and TRBJ1-3, with D unresolved. The V gene's germline CDR1 is LNHDA and CDR2 SQIVND (reference sequence). The CDR3 is made up of 15 amino acids. V was clipped by 4 bases and J by 2 bases, with 12 bases between them. The CDR3 DNA reads as TGTGCCAGTAGTACCGACGACGCGGCTGGAAACACCATATATTTT. This codes for CASSTDDAAGNTIYF.

DNA for the CDR3: TGTGCCAGCAGTTATTTCGATACTAGCGGGAGGAGCGAGCAGTACTTC. Its translation: CASSYFDTSGRSEQYF. This chain joins TRBV6-6 and TRBJ2-7, with 12 positions matching TRBD2. Losses at the gene ends were 3 bases for V and 6 bases for J; bases not matched to a gene: 9. Germline assignment: CDR1 MNHNY and CDR2 SVGAGI (reference sequence). The CDR3 is made up of 16 amino acids.

This chain joins TRBV11-3 and TRBJ2-5; weak D call: TRBD2 (5 bases). Germline V lookup: CDR1 SGHNT, CDR2 YENEEA. The CDR3 covers 14 residues. V lost 3 bases and J 4 bases, leaving 12 bases between the germline ends. This chain's CDR3 is CASSLSGSRETQYF. The CDR3 coding sequence is TGTGCCAGCAGCTTGTCGGGGAGCAGAGAGACCCAGTACTTC.

The chain links TRBV14 to TRBJ1-2; 7 nucleotides agree with TRBD1. With V trimmed by 1 base and J by 4 bases, 3 bases remained unmatched. Per the germline V gene, CDR1 is SGHDN and CDR2 is FVKESK. The CDR3 length is 14 residues. CDR3 sequence: CASSQVDRFYGYTF. The DNA for the CDR3 is TGTGCCAGCAGCCAAGTGGACAGGTTCTATGGCTACACCTTC.

The chain couples TRBV5-6 to TRBJ1-2; TRBD1 matches at 9 bases. J lost 0 bases, V lost 3 bases, and 3 bases had no gene match. This CDR3 has 15 amino acids. Germline V gene sequence: CDR1 SGHDT, CDR2 YYEEEE. The CDR3 DNA is TGTGCCAGCAGCTCCGACAGGGGGTCTAACTATGGCTACACCTTC. Amino acid sequence: CASSSDRGSNYGYTF.

This chain links TRBV27 with TRBJ2-5; D is perhaps TRBD2 (5 bases). Germline V CDR1 and CDR2: MNHEY, SMNVEV (reference sequence). The CDR3 extends over 15 amino acids. V was cut by 5 bases and J by 3 bases, with 16 bases left in between. The CDR3 nucleotides are TGTGCCAGCAGTCTTCTAAGGACGGGGAAAGAGACCCAGTACTTC. As protein: CASSLLRTGKETQYF.

The chain employs TRBV5-1 and TRBJ2-7; TRBD1 might be the D (6 bases). CDR3 size: 12 residues. Germline V lookup: CDR1 SGHRS, CDR2 YFSETQ. V was cut by 7 bases and J by 3 bases, with 11 bases left in between. The CDR3 nucleotides are TGCGCCAGCTCTCGGACAGACTACGAGCAGTACTTC. Translated, it gives CASSRTDYEQYF.

V gene TRBV7-9 combines with J gene TRBJ2-5, with 12 bases identical to TRBD1. V was pared by 1 base and J by 4 bases, with 4 bases of the junction left unmatched. Germline V gene lookup returns CDR1 SEHNR and CDR2 FQNEAQ (reference sequence). The CDR3 runs 16 residues. DNA for the CDR3: TGTGCCAGCAGCTTAGACCGGGACAGGGGGCGAGAGACCCAGTACTTC. Translation: CASSLDRDRGRETQYF.

This clone was counted only a few times. The chain carries TRBV11-2 and TRBJ2-2; D unresolved. V gave up 7 bases and J gave up 6 bases, with 6 bases separating them. Germline-derived CDR1 and CDR2 are SGHAT and FQNNGV. This CDR3 is built from 11 residues. The CDR3 loop reads CASTRAGELFF. Here the CDR3 DNA reads TGTGCCAGCACCCGGGCCGGGGAGCTGTTTTTT.

This clone was detected only once. The chain recombines TRBV6-1 with TRBJ2-7; 7 bases fit TRBD1. J gave up 3 bases and V 9 bases, and 11 bases lay outside the gene matches. This CDR3 has 14 residues. Germline V gene sequence: CDR1 MNHNS, CDR2 SASEGT. DNA of the CDR3: TGTGCCAGTCGAACCCCGGGACAGATCTACGAGCAGTACTTC. Encoded protein: CASRTPGQIYEQYF.

This clone appeared a single time. The gene calls are TRBV28 and TRBJ1-5; the D gene is possibly TRBD1 (6 bases). CDR1 and CDR2 from the germline V gene are MDHEN and SYDVKM. V was shortened by 6 bases and J by 7 bases, with 16 bases between the two germline ends. CDR3 length: 14 residues. The DNA of the CDR3 is TGTGCCAGCAGCCCCAATCAGGGGATACAGCCCCAGCATTTT. Translated, it gives CASSPNQGIQPQHF.

This clone came up a few times. The chain combines TRBV5-1 with TRBJ1-4; perhaps TRBD1 as D (6 bases). This CDR3 has 17 amino acids. Germline lookup yields CDR1 SGHRS and CDR2 YFSETQ. V lost 4 bases and J 0 bases, leaving 16 bases between the germline ends. The CDR3 sequence is CASSTQGGGATNEKLFF. The CDR3 DNA follows: TGCGCCAGCAGCACACAGGGCGGGGGAGCAACTAATGAAAAACTGTTTTTT. Full variable domain (outside the CDR3, taken from reference TRBV5-1 and TRBJ1-4): KAGVTQTPRYLIKTRGQQVTLSCSPISGHRSVSWYQQTPGQGLQFLFEYFSETQRNKGNFPGRFSGRQFSNSRSEMNVSTLELGDSALYLCASSTQGGGATNEKLFFGSGTQLSVL.